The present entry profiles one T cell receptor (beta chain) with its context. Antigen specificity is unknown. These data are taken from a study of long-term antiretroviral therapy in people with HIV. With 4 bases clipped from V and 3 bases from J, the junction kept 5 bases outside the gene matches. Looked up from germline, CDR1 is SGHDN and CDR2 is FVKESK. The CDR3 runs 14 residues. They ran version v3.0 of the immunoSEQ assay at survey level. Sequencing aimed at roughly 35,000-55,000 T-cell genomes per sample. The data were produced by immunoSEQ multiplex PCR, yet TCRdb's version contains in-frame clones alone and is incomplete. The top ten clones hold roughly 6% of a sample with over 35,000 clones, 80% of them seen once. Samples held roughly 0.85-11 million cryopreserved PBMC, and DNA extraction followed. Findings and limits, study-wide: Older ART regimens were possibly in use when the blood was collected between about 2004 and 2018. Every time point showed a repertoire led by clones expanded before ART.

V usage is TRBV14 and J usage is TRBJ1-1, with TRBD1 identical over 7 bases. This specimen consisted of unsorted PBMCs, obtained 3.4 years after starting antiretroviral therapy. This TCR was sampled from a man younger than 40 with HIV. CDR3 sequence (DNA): TGTGCCAGCAGCCGTAACAGGGGACACACTGAAGCTTTCTTT. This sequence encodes CASSRNRGHTEAFF.